What follows are 21 T cell receptor beta chains derived from one specimen sequenced in a study of cytomegalovirus exposure and HLA in healthy donors (dated by TCRdb to 2016 to 2017). Libraries were built with the immunoSEQ multiplex PCR assay. For the multiplex PCR, a mixture combining 60 forward primers for TCR Vbeta segments and 13 reverse primers for TCR Jbeta segments was used. TCRdb mirrors the immuneACCESS table, restricted to in-frame sequences. Some clones are absent from its copies; in checked studies, under half trace to an unresolved V gene, and the reason for the others is unknown. This sample has roughly 130,000 clones in its table, and over 70% of those were observed once. The ten largest clones take up approximately 1.7% of the sample. Sequencing input: PBMCs. The source of these receptors is a woman aged 40-49 years in good health and CMV-seronegative.

The J gene is TRBJ2-7, the V gene TRBV6-5, with TRBD2 matching over 7 bases. V lost 5 bases and J lost 2; bases outside the gene matches: 3. The CDR3 loop spans 13 amino acids. Germline assignment: CDR1 MNHEY and CDR2 SVGAGI. This chain's CDR3 is CASSSGETYEQYF. The DNA of the CDR3 is TGTGCCAGCAGTAGCGGGGAAACCTACGAGCAGTACTTC.

The DNA of the CDR3 is TGTGCCAGCAGCGTAGAAGTAGCATGGAATGAGCAGTTCTTC. Its protein is CASSVEVAWNEQFF. The chain has TRBV9 and TRBJ2-1, with unresolved D. The CDR3 length is 14 residues. The V end was cut by 0 bases, the J end by 7 bases, with 11 bases between. Germline V gives CDR1 SGDLS, CDR2 YYNGEE.

In DNA form, the CDR3 reads TGTGCCACTACCATAATGGGGGGACAGGGTTATTCACCCCTCCACTTT. Translating gives CATTIMGGQGYSPLHF. The V call is TRBV28, the J call TRBJ1-6, with 9 nucleotides matching TRBD1. This CDR3 contains 16 residues. Germline V lookup: CDR1 MDHEN, CDR2 SYDVKM. Germline trimming cut 10 bases from V and 8 bases from J; bases unmatched to any gene: 15. The entire variable domain, with the rest obtained from reference TRBV28 and TRBJ1-6, is as follows: DVKVTQSSRYLVKRTGEKVFLECVQDMDHENMFWYRQDPGLGLRLIYFSYDVKMKEKGDIPEGYSVSREKKERFSLILESASTNQTSMYLCATTIMGGQGYSPLHFGNGTRLTVT.

The gene calls are TRBV7-9 and TRBJ1-5; 7 bases fit TRBD1. The CDR3 is made up of 13 amino acids. Unmatched junction bases numbered 0, after V lost 1 base and J lost 6 bases. The germline CDR1 and CDR2 sequences are SEHNR and FQNEAQ (reference sequence). CDR3 loop: CASSLGDSQPQHF. CDR3 nucleotide sequence: TGTGCCAGCAGCTTAGGGGACAGTCAGCCCCAGCATTTT. Filled out from reference TRBV7-9 and TRBJ1-5, the complete variable domain reads DTGVSQNPRHKITKRGQNVTFRCDPISEHNRLYWYRQTLGQGPEFLTYFQNEAQLEKSRLLSDRFSAERPKGSFSTLEIQRTEQGDSAMYLCASSLGDSQPQHFGDGTRLSIL.

The chain has TRBV7-9 and TRBJ2-7; the D gene is possibly TRBD1 (6 bases). The V gene lost 2 bases and the J gene lost 4 bases, with 15 bases spanning the gap. The CDR3 totals 15 residues. Germline loops: CDR1 SEHNR, CDR2 FQNEAQ (reference sequence). The CDR3 sequence: CASSLRGSRGYEQYF. CDR3 coding DNA: TGTGCCAGCAGCTTAAGAGGTAGCAGGGGTTACGAGCAGTACTTC.

The V and J genes are TRBV10-3 and TRBJ1-2; D remains ambiguous. This CDR3 has 12 residues. The germline CDR1 and CDR2 sequences are ENHRY and SYGVKD. Trimming stripped 4 bases from V and 7 bases from J, with 10 bases between. As DNA, the CDR3 is TGTGCCATCAGTGGAACAGCCGCTGGCTACACCTTC. It codes for CAISGTAAGYTF.

CDR3 DNA sequence: TGTGCCAGTAGCCGGGTGGGCACTGAAGCTTTCTTT. Protein product: CASSRVGTEAFF. The genes are TRBV19 and TRBJ1-1, with D unresolved. CDR1 LNHDA and CDR2 SQIVND come from the germline V gene (reference sequence). This CDR3 is built from 12 residues. Deletions cut 6 bases from V and 4 bases from J, with 9 bases between.

J is TRBJ2-7 and V is TRBV28, with D possibly being TRBD1 (5 bases). This CDR3 comprises 11 residues. V lost 8 bases and J lost 3, with 8 bases in between. CDR1 is MDHEN and CDR2 is SYDVKM in the germline V gene. The CDR3 reads CASFRGYEQYF. The CDR3 nucleotides are TGTGCCAGCTTTAGGGGCTACGAGCAGTACTTC. Combining the CDR3 with reference TRBV28 and TRBJ2-7 gives the whole variable domain DVKVTQSSRYLVKRTGEKVFLECVQDMDHENMFWYRQDPGLGLRLIYFSYDVKMKEKGDIPEGYSVSREKKERFSLILESASTNQTSMYLCASFRGYEQYFGPGTRLTVT.

The chain has TRBV11-3 and TRBJ1-4, with a tentative D call TRBD1 (6 bases). V dropped 5 bases and J dropped 3 bases, with 13 bases sitting between them. Per germline, CDR1 SGHNT and CDR2 YENEEA. This CDR3 region has 15 residues. Written as DNA, the CDR3 is TGTGCCAGCAGCACCCGGACAGCCTCTAATGAAAAACTGTTTTTT. Its translation is CASSTRTASNEKLFF.

The chain employs TRBV2 and TRBJ1-5, with D unresolved. Germline V lookup: CDR1 SNHLY, CDR2 FYNNEI. CDR3 length: 12 residues. V lost 2 bases and J lost 8, with 7 bases in between. This CDR3 is CASSEPGKPQHF. Here the CDR3 DNA reads TGTGCCAGCAGTGAACCGGGGAAGCCCCAGCATTTT.

This rearrangement joins TRBV27 to TRBJ2-1, with D tentatively TRBD2 (5 bases). Between the trimmed V and J ends, which lost 5 bases and 0 bases, there was a span of 8 bases. This CDR3 comprises 14 residues. In germline, CDR1 is MNHEY, CDR2 SMNVEV (reference sequence). The CDR3 protein is CASSLASSYNEQFF. In nucleotides, the CDR3 is TGTGCCAGCAGTCTAGCCAGCTCCTACAATGAGCAGTTCTTC.

The gene calls are TRBV29-1 and TRBJ1-3; the D is unclear. Trimming removed 4 bases from V and 0 bases from J, with 10 bases in between. CDR3 length: 14 amino acids. In germline, CDR1 is SQVTM, CDR2 ANQGSEA. The CDR3 is CSVGELHSGNTIYF. CDR3 nucleotide sequence: TGCAGCGTTGGGGAGCTACACTCTGGAAACACCATATATTTT.

V usage is TRBV10-3 and J usage is TRBJ2-2; 13 positions agree with TRBD2. Germline CDR1 and CDR2: ENHRY and SYGVKD. V lost 9 bases, J lost 4 bases, and 5 bases stayed unmatched. This CDR3 is 15 amino acids long. The CDR3 DNA sequence: TGTGCCATAGGACTAGCGGGGGCCGGCACCGGGGAGCTGTTTTTT. Translation gives CAIGLAGAGTGELFF.

This clone was seen only once. The chain is built from TRBV5-6 and TRBJ2-3; D is perhaps TRBD1 (7 bases). The length of the CDR3 is 16 residues. Germline V CDR1 and CDR2: SGHDT, YYEEEE. V lost 4 bases and J lost 1, with 16 bases in between. DNA of the CDR3: TGTGCCAGCAGCGGAAACAGGGGAGGAGGCACAGATACGCAGTATTTT. It translates to CASSGNRGGGTDTQYF. Using reference TRBV5-6 and TRBJ2-3 for the parts outside the CDR3, the full variable domain is DAGVTQSPTHLIKTRGQQVTLRCSPKSGHDTVSWYQQALGQGPQFIFQYYEEEERQRGNFPDRFSGHQFPNYSSELNVNALLLGDSALYLCASSGNRGGGTDTQYFGPGTRLTVL.

The chain carries TRBV7-2 and TRBJ2-3, with 10 nucleotides matching TRBD2. Germline values: CDR1 SGHTA, CDR2 FQGNSA. The CDR3 extends over 18 amino acids. V trimming: 2 bases; J trimming: 0 bases; junction bases outside the gene matches: 8. In DNA form, the CDR3 reads TGTGCCAGCAGCTTAAATTCTCTAGCGGGGGTTAGCACAGATACGCAGTATTTT. It yields the protein CASSLNSLAGVSTDTQYF.

V and J are TRBV10-3 and TRBJ2-3; D gene unclear. Trimming shortened V by 8 bases and J by 4 bases, and 10 bases separated the two germline ends. Per the germline V gene, CDR1 is ENHRY and CDR2 is SYGVKD. The CDR3 runs to 12 residues. CDR3 loop: CAIGGSADTQYF. Written as DNA, the CDR3 is TGTGCCATCGGTGGTAGTGCAGATACGCAGTATTTT.

This clone was seen a handful of times. The chain links TRBV5-1 to TRBJ2-7, with 7 positions matching TRBD2. Germline CDR1 reads SGHRS; CDR2 reads YFSETQ. This CDR3 region has 14 residues. V dropped 7 bases and J dropped 2; count of bases not matched to a gene: 9. CDR3 nucleotides: TGCGCCAGCTCGTACGGGGGGAAGGCCTACGAGCAGTACTTC. This translates into CASSYGGKAYEQYF.

This chain links TRBV19 with TRBJ2-7; D unresolved. CDR1 and CDR2 (germline): LNHDA, SQIVND (reference sequence). The germline V and J ends were trimmed by 3 bases and 4 bases, with 10 bases remaining between them. The CDR3 runs 13 residues. DNA for the CDR3: TGTGCCAGTAGTATCACCCACTCTTACGAGCAGTACTTC. Its translation: CASSITHSYEQYF. The full variable domain, in which reference TRBV19 and TRBJ2-7 provide the parts outside the CDR3, is DGGITQSPKYLFRKEGQNVTLSCEQNLNHDAMYWYRQDPGQGLRLIYYSQIVNDFQKGDIAEGYSVSREKKESFPLTVTSAQKNPTAFYLCASSITHSYEQYFGPGTRLTVT.

The chain uses TRBV6-5 and TRBJ1-1; maybe TRBD1 (5 bases). The CDR3 is made up of 15 amino acids. Trimming pared 7 bases from V and 1 base from J, leaving 16 bases between. The germline gives CDR1 MNHEY, CDR2 SVGAGI. CDR3 region: CASNDSPTANTEAFF. In DNA form, the CDR3 reads TGTGCCAGCAATGATTCCCCGACAGCGAACACTGAAGCTTTCTTT.

The V call is TRBV5-1, the J call TRBJ2-7, with TRBD2 identical over 8 bases. V trimming: 1 base; J trimming: 1 base; junction bases outside the gene matches: 4. The CDR3 runs to 15 residues. Per germline, CDR1 SGHRS and CDR2 YFSETQ. The CDR3 DNA is TGCGCCAGCAGCTTGAGGCTAGCGGGTTCCTACGAGCAGTACTTC. Protein product: CASSLRLAGSYEQYF.

V usage is TRBV29-1 and J usage is TRBJ1-4; D remains ambiguous. V lost 6 bases to trimming and J lost 6 bases, with 11 bases between them. The CDR3 has 12 residues. Germline V lookup: CDR1 SQVTM, CDR2 ANQGSEA. Here the CDR3 DNA reads TGCAGCGTCGAGACTGCCGATGAAAAACTGTTTTTT. The encoded protein is CSVETADEKLFF. The variable domain in full, completed from reference TRBV29-1 and TRBJ1-4, reads SAVISQKPSRDICQRGTSLTIQCQVDSQVTMMFWYRQQPGQSLTLIATANQGSEATYESGFVIDKFPISRPNLTFSTLTVSNMSPEDSSIYLCSVETADEKLFFGSGTQLSVL.